A selection of T cell receptor beta chains follows, all from one sample in a study of cytomegalovirus exposure and HLA in healthy donors. Repertoires were generated with immunoSEQ multiplex PCR, while TCRdb's copy carries only in-frame clones and drops some. The table shows fewer than 250,000 clones, with around 79% occurring only once. Source material: PBMCs. The receptors stem from a woman aged 18-29 years in good health and CMV-seronegative. Each CDR3 is given with its conserved first and last residue. The order of the fields is D gene, J gene, V gene, clone size, CDR3 DNA, CDR3 protein. The D gene is left open where the match is weak. Size is omitted from some rows. Given values are once, few, many or a class for expanded clones.

D gene: NA
J gene: TRBJ1-2
V gene: TRBV7-3
clone size: NA
CDR3 DNA: TGTGCCAGCAGCTTTGGGGGCGGCTATGGCTACACCTTC
CDR3 protein: CASSFGGGYGYTF

D gene: TRBD1
J gene: TRBJ1-2
V gene: TRBV6-5
clone size: NA
CDR3 DNA: TGTGCCAGCAGTCTAGGGGGCGCAGCTAACTATGGCTACACCTTC
CDR3 protein: CASSLGGAANYGYTF

D gene: NA
J gene: TRBJ1-6
V gene: TRBV6-5
clone size: NA
CDR3 DNA: TGTGCCAGCAGTTATTCGGGGTTCAATTCACCCCTCCACTTT
CDR3 protein: CASSYSGFNSPLHF

D gene: NA
J gene: TRBJ1-4
V gene: TRBV28
clone size: NA
CDR3 DNA: TGTGCCAGCAGCCGACCTAGGGAGGGGGAAAAACTGTTTTTT
CDR3 protein: CASSRPREGEKLFF

D gene: TRBD1
J gene: TRBJ1-2
V gene: TRBV5-1
clone size: NA
CDR3 DNA: TGCGCCAGCAGCCTCACTGACAGGGCCGTCAACTATGGCTACACCTTC
CDR3 protein: CASSLTDRAVNYGYTF

D gene: TRBD2
J gene: TRBJ2-1
V gene: TRBV10-2
clone size: NA
CDR3 DNA: TGCGCCACCGATGGACTAGCGGGGCCTACAAGCTCCTACAATGAGCAGTTCTTC
CDR3 protein: CATDGLAGPTSSYNEQFF

D gene: NA
J gene: TRBJ1-1
V gene: TRBV7-6
clone size: NA
CDR3 DNA: TGTGCCAGCAGCTTAGAGGGGGAAAACGAAGCTTTCTTT
CDR3 protein: CASSLEGENEAFF

D gene: TRBD1
J gene: TRBJ2-7
V gene: TRBV25-1
clone size: NA
CDR3 DNA: TGTGCCAGCAGTGAAGGCCCGCTGGACAGGGGGCTGGATGAGCAGTACTTC
CDR3 protein: CASSEGPLDRGLDEQYF

D gene: TRBD1
J gene: TRBJ2-7
V gene: TRBV5-4
clone size: once
CDR3 DNA: TGTGCCAGCAGCTCCTATGTGACAGGGGCCTACGAGCAGTACTTC
CDR3 protein: CASSSYVTGAYEQYF

D gene: NA
J gene: TRBJ2-3
V gene: TRBV30
clone size: NA
CDR3 DNA: TGTGCCTGGAGTGTGAGTGACAGAATCATGGATACGCAGTATTTT
CDR3 protein: CAWSVSDRIMDTQYF

D gene: NA
J gene: TRBJ2-1
V gene: TRBV4-2
clone size: NA
CDR3 DNA: TGTGCCAGCAGCCAAGAAGGGGGTATCTCCTACAATGAGCAGTTCTTC
CDR3 protein: CASSQEGGISYNEQFF

D gene: TRBD2
J gene: TRBJ2-2
V gene: TRBV30
clone size: NA
CDR3 DNA: TGTGCCTGGGGGTCTAGCGGGAGGGTCACGAACACCGGGGAGCTGTTTTTT
CDR3 protein: CAWGSSGRVTNTGELFF

D gene: NA
J gene: TRBJ2-1
V gene: TRBV6-1
clone size: once
CDR3 DNA: TGTGCCAGCAGTGAGACCGTAGCCAATGAGCAGTTCTTC
CDR3 protein: CASSETVANEQFF

D gene: NA
J gene: TRBJ2-5
V gene: TRBV27
clone size: NA
CDR3 DNA: TGTGCCAGCACCTTATGGGCAGGAGATAGGGAGCAGTACTTC
CDR3 protein: CASTLWAGDREQYF

D gene: TRBD1
J gene: TRBJ2-7
V gene: TRBV27
clone size: NA
CDR3 DNA: TGTGCCAGCAGTTTATCCGGGACAGCGACCTCCTACGAGCAGTACTTC
CDR3 protein: CASSLSGTATSYEQYF

D gene: NA
J gene: TRBJ2-7
V gene: TRBV28
clone size: few
CDR3 DNA: TGTGCCAGCAGTTTATCAGGCTACGAGCAGTACTTC
CDR3 protein: CASSLSGYEQYF

D gene: TRBD1
J gene: TRBJ1-1
V gene: TRBV7-9
clone size: NA
CDR3 DNA: TGTTCCAGCAGCTTGGGACAGGGAAACACTGAAGCTTTCTTT
CDR3 protein: CSSSLGQGNTEAFF

D gene: NA
J gene: TRBJ2-3
V gene: TRBV19
clone size: NA
CDR3 DNA: TGTGCCAGTAGTATAGAAGTGGGCAGGGGTGAGAGGAATACGCAGTATTTT
CDR3 protein: CASSIEVGRGERNTQYF

D gene: NA
J gene: TRBJ2-3
V gene: TRBV6-5
clone size: NA
CDR3 DNA: TGTGCCAGCAGTTACTCCAGGCTAGATACGCAGTATTTT
CDR3 protein: CASSYSRLDTQYF

D gene: NA
J gene: TRBJ1-1
V gene: TRBV7-9
clone size: NA
CDR3 DNA: TGTGCCAGCACCTTGGGGCTATTGAACACTGAAGCTTTCTTT
CDR3 protein: CASTLGLLNTEAFF

D gene: TRBD2
J gene: TRBJ2-2
V gene: TRBV5-4
clone size: NA
CDR3 DNA: TGTGCCAGCACCGAAAAGGGCGGGGGTGGCGGGGAGCTGTTTTTT
CDR3 protein: CASTEKGGGGGELFF

D gene: NA
J gene: TRBJ2-1
V gene: TRBV9
clone size: few
CDR3 DNA: TGTGCCAGCAGCGTCTACGGGATATACAATGAGCAGTTCTTC
CDR3 protein: CASSVYGIYNEQFF

D gene: NA
J gene: TRBJ1-2
V gene: TRBV6-5
clone size: NA
CDR3 DNA: TGTGCCAGCAGCAAGACAGTTAACTATGGCTACACCTTC
CDR3 protein: CASSKTVNYGYTF

D gene: TRBD2
J gene: TRBJ2-7
V gene: TRBV7-2
clone size: NA
CDR3 DNA: TGTGCCAGCAGCTTAGAGGTGGGACTAGCCTACGAGCAGTACTTC
CDR3 protein: CASSLEVGLAYEQYF

D gene: TRBD2
J gene: TRBJ2-5
V gene: TRBV18
clone size: NA
CDR3 DNA: TGTGCCAGCTCGCTAGCGGGATCTGAAGGGACCCAGTACTTC
CDR3 protein: CASSLAGSEGTQYF

D gene: NA
J gene: TRBJ1-2
V gene: TRBV6-6
clone size: NA
CDR3 DNA: TGTGCCAGCAGATTTCCCCTAGGGGACTATGGCTACACCTTC
CDR3 protein: CASRFPLGDYGYTF

D gene: TRBD1
J gene: TRBJ2-1
V gene: TRBV7-3
clone size: NA
CDR3 DNA: TGTGCCAGCAGCTTTGTGGACAGGGTGAGGGATGAGCAGTTCTTC
CDR3 protein: CASSFVDRVRDEQFF

D gene: NA
J gene: TRBJ2-3
V gene: TRBV18
clone size: NA
CDR3 DNA: TGTGCCAGCTCATCTTCAGGGGGGCCCACAGATACGCAGTATTTT
CDR3 protein: CASSSSGGPTDTQYF

D gene: NA
J gene: TRBJ2-7
V gene: TRBV11-2
clone size: NA
CDR3 DNA: TGTGCCAGCAGCTCCCTCGGGGTCCACGAGCAGTACTTC
CDR3 protein: CASSSLGVHEQYF

D gene: NA
J gene: TRBJ2-1
V gene: TRBV7-2
clone size: NA
CDR3 DNA: TGTGCCAGCAGACCAACTAGGAACAATGAGCAGTTCTTC
CDR3 protein: CASRPTRNNEQFF

D gene: TRBD2
J gene: TRBJ2-3
V gene: TRBV4-3
clone size: NA
CDR3 DNA: TGCGCCAGCAGCCAAGCCAGCGGGAGGGCATCAGATACGCAGTATTTT
CDR3 protein: CASSQASGRASDTQYF

D gene: TRBD2
J gene: TRBJ2-7
V gene: TRBV10-1
clone size: NA
CDR3 DNA: TGCGCCAGCAGTGAGAAGGCGGGGGGGCTGTACGAGCAGTACTTC
CDR3 protein: CASSEKAGGLYEQYF

D gene: TRBD2
J gene: TRBJ2-5
V gene: TRBV7-9
clone size: NA
CDR3 DNA: TGTGCCAGCAGATCCGGGACGGGGGGTCGGGAGACCCAGTACTTC
CDR3 protein: CASRSGTGGRETQYF

D gene: TRBD2
J gene: TRBJ2-2
V gene: TRBV23-1
clone size: NA
CDR3 DNA: TGCGCCAGCAGTCAATCGATAAGGACTAGCGGGGGACCGAACACCGGGGAGCTGTTTTTT
CDR3 protein: CASSQSIRTSGGPNTGELFF

D gene: TRBD1
J gene: TRBJ1-1
V gene: TRBV19
clone size: few
CDR3 DNA: TGTGCCAGTTCATCCAGGGGGCGTATTGAAGCTTTCTTT
CDR3 protein: CASSSRGRIEAFF

D gene: NA
J gene: TRBJ2-1
V gene: TRBV12-2
clone size: NA
CDR3 DNA: TGTGCAAGTCGCTTAGCTCTGGACGGAGGGACTATCGGTGAGCAGTTCTTC
CDR3 protein: CASRLALDGGTIGEQFF

D gene: NA
J gene: TRBJ1-2
V gene: TRBV6-5
clone size: NA
CDR3 DNA: TGTGCCAGCACCCAAGGCACGGGCTATGGCTACACCTTC
CDR3 protein: CASTQGTGYGYTF

D gene: NA
J gene: TRBJ1-1
V gene: TRBV30
clone size: NA
CDR3 DNA: TGTGCCTGTAGAATTGACAATCTTATAGCTGAAGCTTTCTTT
CDR3 protein: CACRIDNLIAEAFF

D gene: TRBD2
J gene: TRBJ2-1
V gene: TRBV9
clone size: NA
CDR3 DNA: TGTGCCAGCAGCGTAGGACTAGCGGTAAACAATGAGCAGTTCTTC
CDR3 protein: CASSVGLAVNNEQFF

D gene: TRBD2
J gene: TRBJ2-5
V gene: TRBV5-1
clone size: NA
CDR3 DNA: TGCGCCAGCAAAATCGGACTAGCGGGAGGGTACCAAGAGACCCAGTACTTC
CDR3 protein: CASKIGLAGGYQETQYF

D gene: TRBD2
J gene: TRBJ2-7
V gene: TRBV6-5
clone size: NA
CDR3 DNA: TGTGCCAGCAGCCGACTCTCGGGAGGGCGGTACGAGCAGTACTTC
CDR3 protein: CASSRLSGGRYEQYF

D gene: NA
J gene: TRBJ1-6
V gene: TRBV5-1
clone size: NA
CDR3 DNA: TGCGCCAGCAGCTTCGGGGAAGGTAATTCACCCCTCCACTTT
CDR3 protein: CASSFGEGNSPLHF

D gene: TRBD1
J gene: TRBJ1-2
V gene: TRBV5-1
clone size: once
CDR3 DNA: TGCGCCAGCAGCGGGGGACAGGGGTCGAATGGCTACACCTTC
CDR3 protein: CASSGGQGSNGYTF

D gene: NA
J gene: TRBJ1-6
V gene: TRBV6-6
clone size: NA
CDR3 DNA: TGTGCCAGCAGTTACACAGGGTTCGATTCACCCCTCCACTTT
CDR3 protein: CASSYTGFDSPLHF

D gene: TRBD1
J gene: TRBJ2-7
V gene: TRBV15
clone size: NA
CDR3 DNA: TGTGCCACCAGCAGAGATGACAGGGGCTACGAGCAGTACTTC
CDR3 protein: CATSRDDRGYEQYF

D gene: NA
J gene: TRBJ2-5
V gene: TRBV5-1
clone size: NA
CDR3 DNA: TGCGCCAGCAGAGGGGCCCTAAATCCAAAAGAGACCCAGTACTTC
CDR3 protein: CASRGALNPKETQYF

D gene: NA
J gene: TRBJ2-7
V gene: TRBV27
clone size: NA
CDR3 DNA: TGTGCCAGCAGTCACCCCAGGGACTACGAGCAGTACTTC
CDR3 protein: CASSHPRDYEQYF

D gene: TRBD1
J gene: TRBJ1-4
V gene: TRBV28
clone size: NA
CDR3 DNA: TGTGCCAGCAGCGGGGGGGACAGGGGTATGGAAAAACTGTTTTTT
CDR3 protein: CASSGGDRGMEKLFF

D gene: TRBD1
J gene: TRBJ1-3
V gene: TRBV11-2
clone size: NA
CDR3 DNA: TGTGCCAGCAGCCGTTGGGACAGGGGTTTGGAGAACACCATATATTTT
CDR3 protein: CASSRWDRGLENTIYF

D gene: NA
J gene: TRBJ2-1
V gene: TRBV30
clone size: NA
CDR3 DNA: TGTGCCTGGGCCCCCACGAGGGGGACCCCCCGTAACAATGAGCAGTTCTTC
CDR3 protein: CAWAPTRGTPRNNEQFF

D gene: NA
J gene: TRBJ2-3
V gene: TRBV6-6
clone size: NA
CDR3 DNA: TGTGCCAGCAGTTACGGGGGGAGCACAGATACGCAGTATTTT
CDR3 protein: CASSYGGSTDTQYF

D gene: TRBD1
J gene: TRBJ1-6
V gene: TRBV5-1
clone size: once
CDR3 DNA: TGCGCCAGCAGCAGGGACAGGGTTTGGTCACCCCTCCACTTT
CDR3 protein: CASSRDRVWSPLHF

D gene: TRBD1
J gene: TRBJ2-5
V gene: TRBV7-2
clone size: NA
CDR3 DNA: TGTGCCAGCAGTCCCGACAGGGGAGAGACCCAGTACTTC
CDR3 protein: CASSPDRGETQYF

D gene: NA
J gene: TRBJ1-6
V gene: TRBV7-2
clone size: NA
CDR3 DNA: TGTGCCAGCAGCTCAAGCCAAGGGGTCGGGAATTCACCCCTCCACTTT
CDR3 protein: CASSSSQGVGNSPLHF

D gene: TRBD1
J gene: TRBJ1-5
V gene: TRBV19
clone size: NA
CDR3 DNA: TGTGCCAGTAGTCTGCTTCCGGGACAGGGAAGCTATCAGCCCCAGCATTTT
CDR3 protein: CASSLLPGQGSYQPQHF

D gene: NA
J gene: TRBJ1-1
V gene: TRBV4-2
clone size: NA
CDR3 DNA: TGTGCCAGCAGCCAGGGACAATCGAACACTGAAGCTTTCTTT
CDR3 protein: CASSQGQSNTEAFF

D gene: TRBD2
J gene: TRBJ2-7
V gene: TRBV11-2
clone size: NA
CDR3 DNA: TGTGCCAGCAGCTTAGGTGCCGGACTAGCGACATCCTACGAGCAGTACTTC
CDR3 protein: CASSLGAGLATSYEQYF

D gene: NA
J gene: TRBJ2-3
V gene: TRBV7-6
clone size: NA
CDR3 DNA: TGTGCCAGCAGCCCCGCGCGACCCCGCGGGGCGGCAGATACGCAGTATTTT
CDR3 protein: CASSPARPRGAADTQYF

D gene: NA
J gene: TRBJ2-1
V gene: TRBV15
clone size: NA
CDR3 DNA: TGTGCCACCAGCAGAGTCAGGGATCACTACAATGAGCAGTTCTTC
CDR3 protein: CATSRVRDHYNEQFF